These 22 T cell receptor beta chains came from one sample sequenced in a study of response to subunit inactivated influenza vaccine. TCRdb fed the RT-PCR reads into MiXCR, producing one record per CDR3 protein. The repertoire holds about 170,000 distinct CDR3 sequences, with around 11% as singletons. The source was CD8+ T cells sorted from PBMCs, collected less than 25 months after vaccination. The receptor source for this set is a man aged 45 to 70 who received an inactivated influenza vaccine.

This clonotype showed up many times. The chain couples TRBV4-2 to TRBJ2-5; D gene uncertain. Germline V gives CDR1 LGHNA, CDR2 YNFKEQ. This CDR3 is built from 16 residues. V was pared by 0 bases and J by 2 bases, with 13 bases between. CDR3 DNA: TGTGCCAGCAGCCAAGAGGGGTTAGCCGATCAAGAGACCCAGTACTTC. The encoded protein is CASSQEGLADQETQYF.

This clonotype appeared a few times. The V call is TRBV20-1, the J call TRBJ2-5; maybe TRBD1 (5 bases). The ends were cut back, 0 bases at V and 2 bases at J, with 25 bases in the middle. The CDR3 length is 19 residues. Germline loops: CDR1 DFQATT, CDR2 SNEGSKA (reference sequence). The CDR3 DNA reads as TGCAGTGCTAGAGAGCGGTTCGACCGGGCTCCAGGGCGGCAAGAGACCCAGTACTTC. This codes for CSARERFDRAPGRQETQYF.

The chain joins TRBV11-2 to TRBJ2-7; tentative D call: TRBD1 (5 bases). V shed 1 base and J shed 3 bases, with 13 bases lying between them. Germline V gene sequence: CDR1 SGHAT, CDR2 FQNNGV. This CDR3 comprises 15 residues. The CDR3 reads CASSLGDSPYYEQYF. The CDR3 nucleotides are TGTGCCAGCAGCTTAGGTGACAGCCCGTACTACGAGCAGTACTTC.

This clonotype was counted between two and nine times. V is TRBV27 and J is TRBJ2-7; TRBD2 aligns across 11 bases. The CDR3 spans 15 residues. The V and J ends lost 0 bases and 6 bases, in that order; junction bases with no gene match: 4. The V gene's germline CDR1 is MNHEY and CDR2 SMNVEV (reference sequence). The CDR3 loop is CASSLSTSGTGEQYF. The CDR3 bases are TGTGCCAGCAGTTTATCGACTAGCGGGACGGGCGAGCAGTACTTC.

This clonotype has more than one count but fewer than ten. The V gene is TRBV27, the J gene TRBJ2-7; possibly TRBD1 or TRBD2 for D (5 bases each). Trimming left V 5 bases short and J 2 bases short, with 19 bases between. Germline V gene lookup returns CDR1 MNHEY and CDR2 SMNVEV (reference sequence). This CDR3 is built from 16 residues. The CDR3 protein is CASSQTSGSGAYEQYF. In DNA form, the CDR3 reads TGTGCCAGCAGTCAAACATCAGGGTCCGGGGCCTACGAGCAGTACTTC.

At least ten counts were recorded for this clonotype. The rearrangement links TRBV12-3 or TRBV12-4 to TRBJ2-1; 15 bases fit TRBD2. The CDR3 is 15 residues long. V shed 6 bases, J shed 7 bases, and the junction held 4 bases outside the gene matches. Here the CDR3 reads CASRGTSGGSNEQFF. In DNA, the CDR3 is TGTGCCAGCAGGGGGACTAGCGGGGGGTCAAATGAGCAGTTCTTC.

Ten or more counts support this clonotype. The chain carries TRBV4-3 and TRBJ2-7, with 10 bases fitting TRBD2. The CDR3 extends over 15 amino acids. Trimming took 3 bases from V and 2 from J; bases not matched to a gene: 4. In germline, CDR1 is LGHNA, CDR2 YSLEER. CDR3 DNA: TGCGCCAGCAGCCATGGGACTAGCGCCGCCTACGAGCAGTACTTC. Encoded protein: CASSHGTSAAYEQYF.

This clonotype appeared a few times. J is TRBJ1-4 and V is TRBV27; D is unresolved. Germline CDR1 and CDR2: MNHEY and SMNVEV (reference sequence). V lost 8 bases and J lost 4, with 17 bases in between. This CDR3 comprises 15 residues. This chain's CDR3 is CASGNLWTVNEKLFF. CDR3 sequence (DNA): TGTGCCAGCGGAAATCTCTGGACGGTTAATGAAAAACTGTTTTTT.

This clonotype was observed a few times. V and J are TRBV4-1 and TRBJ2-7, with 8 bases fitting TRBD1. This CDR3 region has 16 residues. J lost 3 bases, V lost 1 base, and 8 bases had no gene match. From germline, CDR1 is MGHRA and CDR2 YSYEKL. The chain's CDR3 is CASSQVPGGPVYEQYF. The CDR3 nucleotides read TGCGCCAGCAGCCAAGTTCCAGGGGGCCCAGTCTACGAGCAGTACTTC.

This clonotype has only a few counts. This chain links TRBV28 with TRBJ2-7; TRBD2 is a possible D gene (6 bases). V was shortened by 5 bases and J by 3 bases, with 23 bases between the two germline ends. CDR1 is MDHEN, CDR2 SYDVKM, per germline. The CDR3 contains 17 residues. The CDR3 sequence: CASSPIIIGGPNYEQYF. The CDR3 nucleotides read TGTGCCAGCAGTCCCATTATTATCGGGGGACCCAACTACGAGCAGTACTTC.

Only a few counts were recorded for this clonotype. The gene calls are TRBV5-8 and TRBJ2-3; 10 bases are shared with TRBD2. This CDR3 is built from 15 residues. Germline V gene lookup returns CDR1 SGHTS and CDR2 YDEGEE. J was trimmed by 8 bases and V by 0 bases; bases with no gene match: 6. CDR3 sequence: CASSLAVASGSTQYF. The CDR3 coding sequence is TGTGCCAGCAGCTTGGCCGTCGCTAGCGGGAGTACGCAGTATTTT.

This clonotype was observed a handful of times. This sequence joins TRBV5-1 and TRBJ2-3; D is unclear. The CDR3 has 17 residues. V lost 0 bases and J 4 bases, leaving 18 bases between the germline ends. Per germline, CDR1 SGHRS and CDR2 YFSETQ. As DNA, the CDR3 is TGCGCCAGCAGCTTGGTGATCCCTTCCCCCGGTCCAGATACGCAGTATTTT. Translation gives CASSLVIPSPGPDTQYF.

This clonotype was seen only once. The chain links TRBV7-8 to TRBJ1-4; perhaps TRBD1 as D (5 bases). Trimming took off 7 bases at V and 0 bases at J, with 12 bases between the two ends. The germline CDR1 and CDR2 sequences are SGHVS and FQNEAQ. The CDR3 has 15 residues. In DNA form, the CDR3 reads TGTGCCAGCAACCCCCGGGGGGCAACTAATGAAAAACTGTTTTTT. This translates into CASNPRGATNEKLFF.

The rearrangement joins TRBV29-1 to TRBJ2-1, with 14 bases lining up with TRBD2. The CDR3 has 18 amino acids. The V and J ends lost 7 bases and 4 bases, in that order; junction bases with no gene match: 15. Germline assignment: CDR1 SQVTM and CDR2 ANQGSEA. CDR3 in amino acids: CSAAPGLAGELLYNEQFF. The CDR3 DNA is TGCAGCGCCGCACCGGGACTAGCGGGAGAGCTACTATACAATGAGCAGTTCTTC.

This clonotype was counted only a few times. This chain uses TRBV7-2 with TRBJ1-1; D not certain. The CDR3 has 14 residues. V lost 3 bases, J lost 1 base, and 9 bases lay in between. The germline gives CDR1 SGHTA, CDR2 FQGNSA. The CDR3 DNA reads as TGTGCCAGCAGCTTGTACAGTCAGAACACTGAAGCTTTCTTT. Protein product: CASSLYSQNTEAFF.

CDR3 region: CASSQDWERQGNIRAPRTEAFF. CDR3 coding DNA: TGCGCCAGCAGCCAAGATTGGGAGCGACAGGGTAACATTAGAGCACCGCGCACTGAAGCTTTCTTT. The chain joins TRBV4-1 to TRBJ1-1; 7 bases fit TRBD1. J gave up 4 bases and V 0 bases, and 26 bases lay outside the gene matches. CDR1 and CDR2 (germline): MGHRA, YSYEKL. The CDR3 has 22 residues.

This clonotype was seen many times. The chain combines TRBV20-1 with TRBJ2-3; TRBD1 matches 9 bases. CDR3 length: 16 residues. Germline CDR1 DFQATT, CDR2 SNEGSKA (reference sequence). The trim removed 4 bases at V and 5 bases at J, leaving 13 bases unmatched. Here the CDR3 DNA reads TGCAGTGCTATTTGGACAGGGGATACCACACAAGATACGCAGTATTTT. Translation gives CSAIWTGDTTQDTQYF.

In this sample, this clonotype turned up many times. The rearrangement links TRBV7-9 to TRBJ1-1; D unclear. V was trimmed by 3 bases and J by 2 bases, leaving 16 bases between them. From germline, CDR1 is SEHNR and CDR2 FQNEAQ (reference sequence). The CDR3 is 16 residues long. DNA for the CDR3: TGTGCCAGCAGCTTCCCATTCGGGCAGGCTAACACTGAAGCTTTCTTT. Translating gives CASSFPFGQANTEAFF.

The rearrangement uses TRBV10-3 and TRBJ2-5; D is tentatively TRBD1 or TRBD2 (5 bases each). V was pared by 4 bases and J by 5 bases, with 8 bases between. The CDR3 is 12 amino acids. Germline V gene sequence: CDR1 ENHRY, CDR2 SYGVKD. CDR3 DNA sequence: TGTGCCATCAGTGCTGAGGGGGAGACCCAGTACTTC. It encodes CAISAEGETQYF.

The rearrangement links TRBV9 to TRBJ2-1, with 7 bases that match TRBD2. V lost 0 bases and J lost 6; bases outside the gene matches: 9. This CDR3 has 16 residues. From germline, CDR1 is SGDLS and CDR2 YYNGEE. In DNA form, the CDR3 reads TGTGCCAGCAGCGTAGGAGGGAGGGCCGGGTCCAATGAGCAGTTCTTC. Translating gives CASSVGGRAGSNEQFF.

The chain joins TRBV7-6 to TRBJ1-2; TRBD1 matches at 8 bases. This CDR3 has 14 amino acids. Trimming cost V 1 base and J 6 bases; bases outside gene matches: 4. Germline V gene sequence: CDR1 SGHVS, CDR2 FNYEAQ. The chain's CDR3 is CASSLGTGWNGYTF. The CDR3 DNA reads TGTGCCAGCAGCTTAGGGACAGGGTGGAATGGCTACACCTTC.

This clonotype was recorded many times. For the CDR3, the DNA is TGTGCCAGCAGCCAAGGACTAGGCTACGAGCAGTACTTC. It is translated as CASSQGLGYEQYF. This chain connects TRBV14 to TRBJ2-7; a possible D gene is TRBD2 (6 bases). With 1 base removed from V and 3 bases from J, the gap between germline ends came to 7 bases. Per germline, CDR1 SGHDN and CDR2 FVKESK. The CDR3 length is 13 residues.